The T cell receptor (beta chain) described here comes from a study of CD8 T cells in Susac syndrome. The patients who served as multiple sclerosis controls were treatment-naive and had stable or active relapsing-remitting disease that fulfilled the revised McDonald criteria. TEMRA cells were FACS-enriched and CD8+ and CD4+ T cells negatively isolated. Reverse transcription of 0.5 to 1 ug RNA used random hexamers. With immunoSEQ multiplex PCR, TCR beta CDR3 was amplified across 54 Vbeta and 13 Jbeta. TCRdb fed the immunoSEQ multiplex PCR reads into MiXCR, producing one record per CDR3 protein. Among more than 95,000 distinct CDR3 sequences listed, approximately 93% were seen once. Whole-study findings and limits: In its TCR sequencing and HLA analysis, the study acknowledged that the number of individuals was relatively small.

In regard to this clonotype: Its antigen remains unknown.

Germline lookup yields CDR1 MNHNS and CDR2 SASEGT. Trimming removed 0 bases from V and 2 bases from J, with 17 bases in between. CDR3 size: 17 residues. The material sequenced was CD8+ T cells from PBMCs. The gene calls are TRBV6-1 and TRBJ2-7; D is perhaps TRBD1 (6 bases). This receptor was obtained from a human donor with multiple sclerosis. The CDR3 sequence is CASSEATLLRGPYEQYV. CDR3 coding DNA: TGTGCCAGCAGTGAAGCGACTTTACTCAGGGGCCCCTACGAGCAGTACGTC.